One sample yielded the 15 T cell receptor beta chains listed below, sequenced in a study of OX40 agonist ivuxolimab in advanced cancers. The assay was immunoSEQ multiplex PCR, and TCRdb's table has in-frame clones only and misses some. The sample holds fewer than 80,000 clones, more than 85% seen once. This sample comprised CD4+ or CD8+ T cells sorted from blood, obtained in a trial of the OX40 agonist ivuxolimab. These receptors were obtained from an adult with an advanced solid tumor such as melanoma, head and neck, liver or kidney cancer.

The rearrangement uses TRBV5-1 and TRBJ2-1; maybe TRBD1 (5 bases). The CDR3 is 15 amino acids. Germline V gene sequence: CDR1 SGHRS, CDR2 YFSETQ. The V gene lost 5 bases and the J gene lost 1 base, with 13 bases spanning the gap. Here the CDR3 DNA reads TGCGCCAGCAGTACCGGACAAGGATCCTACAATGAGCAGTTCTTC. This translates into CASSTGQGSYNEQFF. Combining the CDR3 with reference TRBV5-1 and TRBJ2-1 gives the whole variable domain KAGVTQTPRYLIKTRGQQVTLSCSPISGHRSVSWYQQTPGQGLQFLFEYFSETQRNKGNFPGRFSGRQFSNSRSEMNVSTLELGDSALYLCASSTGQGSYNEQFFGPGTRLTVL.

The chain has TRBV29-1 and TRBJ1-2, with 9 bases matching TRBD1. The V gene's germline CDR1 is SQVTM and CDR2 ANQGSEA. The CDR3 spans 14 residues. The V gene end was trimmed by 7 bases and the J gene end by 0 bases; junction bases not matched to a gene: 6. CDR3 residues: CSAFRQGANYGYTF. The CDR3 coding sequence is TGCAGCGCCTTTCGACAGGGGGCTAACTATGGCTACACCTTC.

The V call is TRBV5-1, the J call TRBJ2-3; TRBD1 is a possible D gene (5 bases). CDR3 length equals 15 residues. Germline loops: CDR1 SGHRS, CDR2 YFSETQ. The ends were cut back, 4 bases at V and 3 bases at J, with 15 bases in the middle. In DNA form, the CDR3 reads TGCGCCAGCAGCCCCCGAGCAGGGAAGACAGATACGCAGTATTTT. Translating it yields CASSPRAGKTDTQYF.

The genes are TRBV6-6 and TRBJ2-7; D call uncertain. Deletions cut 6 bases from V and 6 bases from J, with 15 bases between. Germline V lookup: CDR1 MNHNY, CDR2 SVGAGI (reference sequence). CDR3 size: 13 residues. CDR3 residues: CASSNWGFSEQYF. CDR3 nucleotide sequence: TGTGCCAGCAGCAACTGGGGTTTTAGCGAGCAGTACTTC.

This chain connects TRBV6-1 to TRBJ1-1; TRBD1 matches 7 bases. The V segment lost 8 bases and the J segment 5 bases; nucleotides outside the gene matches: 8. The CDR3 sequence is 13 residues long. Per germline, CDR1 MNHNS and CDR2 SASEGT. The DNA for the CDR3 is TGTGCCAGCGGAAGACAGGGATATACTGAAGCTTTCTTT. Translation gives CASGRQGYTEAFF.

This chain joins TRBV6-1 and TRBJ1-2; D is unclear. V lost 0 bases and J lost 2, with 4 bases in between. The germline CDR1 and CDR2 sequences are MNHNS and SASEGT. The CDR3 consists of 13 residues. CDR3 nucleotide sequence: TGTGCCAGCAGTGAAGCACAAAACTATGGCTACACCTTC. It translates to CASSEAQNYGYTF.

The rearrangement joins TRBV7-2 to TRBJ1-5; 7 nucleotides match TRBD1. The CDR3 length is 15 residues. V lost 5 bases and J lost 6; bases outside the gene matches: 10. Germline values: CDR1 SGHTA, CDR2 FQGNSA. CDR3 protein: CASSGQEGLSQPQHF. The DNA for the CDR3 is TGTGCCAGCAGCGGACAGGAGGGCCTCAGTCAGCCCCAGCATTTT. Supplemented by reference TRBV7-2 and TRBJ1-5, the full variable domain reads GAGVSQSPSNKVTEKGKDVELRCDPISGHTALYWYRQSLGQGLEFLIYFQGNSAPDKSGLPSDRFSAERTGGSVSTLTIQRTQQEDSAVYLCASSGQEGLSQPQHFGDGTRLSIL.

This clone qualifies as medium-sized (0.01 to 0.1%). V usage is TRBV4-1 and J usage is TRBJ1-2, with D possibly TRBD1 on 5 matching bases. In germline, CDR1 is MGHRA, CDR2 YSYEKL. V shed 0 bases and J shed 7 bases, with 18 bases lying between them. This CDR3 is 16 amino acids long. CDR3: CASSQDLGGQAPGYTF. The DNA of the CDR3 is TGCGCCAGCAGCCAAGATCTGGGAGGACAAGCGCCTGGCTACACCTTC.

The chain links TRBV18 to TRBJ2-2; D is unclear. Deletions cut 5 bases from V and 6 bases from J, with 16 bases between. The CDR3 length is 15 residues. Germline V gene sequence: CDR1 KGHSH, CDR2 LQKENI. Here the CDR3 reads CASSADEFYAGELFF. The CDR3 bases are TGTGCCAGCTCAGCGGACGAATTCTATGCCGGGGAGCTGTTTTTT. Drawing the rest from reference TRBV18 and TRBJ2-2, the complete variable domain is NAGVMQNPRHLVRRRGQEARLRCSPMKGHSHVYWYRQLPEEGLKFMVYLQKENIIDESGMPKERFSAEFPKEGPSILRIQQVVRGDSAAYFCASSADEFYAGELFFGEGSRLTVL.

This chain uses TRBV7-2 with TRBJ1-2; D call uncertain. Germline lookup yields CDR1 SGHTA and CDR2 FQGNSA. V was shortened by 0 bases and J by 0 bases, with 5 bases between the two germline ends. The CDR3 consists of 14 residues. As DNA, the CDR3 is TGTGCCAGCAGCTTAGCGCGGCCTAACTATGGCTACACCTTC. Encoded protein: CASSLARPNYGYTF.

V is TRBV2 and J is TRBJ2-3; 7 nucleotides match TRBD1. With 6 bases clipped from V and 1 base from J, the junction kept 4 bases outside the gene matches. The CDR3 covers 14 residues. Germline lookup yields CDR1 SNHLY and CDR2 FYNNEI. The DNA for the CDR3 is TGTGCCAGCAGCGTAACAGGGGGCACAGATACGCAGTATTTT. Encoded protein: CASSVTGGTDTQYF.

The J gene is TRBJ1-2, the V gene TRBV18; TRBD1 aligns across 9 bases. This CDR3 comprises 15 residues. Germline CDR1 reads KGHSH; CDR2 reads LQKENI. V lost 4 bases, J lost 3 bases, and 6 bases stayed unmatched. The CDR3 bases are TGTGCCAGCTCACTTACAACAGGGGGCGACTATGGCTACACCTTC. This gives the protein CASSLTTGGDYGYTF. Looking up the rest from reference TRBV18 and TRBJ1-2 gives the full variable domain: NAGVMQNPRHLVRRRGQEARLRCSPMKGHSHVYWYRQLPEEGLKFMVYLQKENIIDESGMPKERFSAEFPKEGPSILRIQQVVRGDSAAYFCASSLTTGGDYGYTFGSGTRLTVV.

The chain couples TRBV30 to TRBJ2-1; D call uncertain. In germline, CDR1 is GTSNPN, CDR2 SVGIG (reference sequence). This CDR3 contains 12 residues. The V end lost 3 bases, the J end lost 3 bases, and 6 bases lay between the germline ends. CDR3 bases: TGTGCCTGGAGGCCTTTCTACAATGAGCAGTTCTTC. This codes for CAWRPFYNEQFF.

This clone was seen once. The chain has TRBV5-6 and TRBJ1-1; D gene ambiguous. Germline CDR1 SGHDT, CDR2 YYEEEE. The CDR3 runs to 13 residues. Deletions cut 4 bases from V and 1 base from J, with 8 bases between. In DNA form, the CDR3 reads TGTGCCAGCAGCCCCGTGAGGAACACTGAAGCTTTCTTT. Encoded protein: CASSPVRNTEAFF.

The genes are TRBV6-1 and TRBJ2-7; D gene ambiguous. The CDR3 covers 15 residues. The germline V gene encodes CDR1 MNHNS and CDR2 SASEGT. Trimming removed 7 bases at V and 6 bases at J, with 22 bases between. This CDR3 is CASNSLEPAAREQYF. CDR3 DNA sequence: TGTGCCAGCAACTCATTAGAACCCGCCGCCCGCGAGCAGTACTTC.